The 20 T cell receptor beta chains reported below all come from one sample, sequenced in a study of metastatic and nonmetastatic thyroid tumors. Via MiXCR, TCRdb re-called the PCR reads. The data show some 55,000 clones, 20% seen once. Every patient underwent thyroid surgery untreated. Source material: blood. These receptors all stem from a female donor with papillary thyroid cancer or a benign thyroid nodule (not recorded which). Some clones in this sample may be carry-over from other donors' samples.

This clone was seen repeatedly, ten times or more. The chain links TRBV6-6 to TRBJ2-1; TRBD2 is a possible D gene (5 bases). Trimming removed 2 bases at V and 3 bases at J, with 5 bases between. The CDR3 runs 13 residues. CDR1 and CDR2 (germline): MNHNY, SVGAGI (reference sequence). CDR3 sequence: CASSYGGYNEQFF. In DNA form, the CDR3 reads TGTGCCAGCAGTTACGGAGGCTACAATGAGCAGTTCTTC.

This clone was observed at least ten times. The rearrangement joins TRBV20-1 to TRBJ2-2; possible D gene TRBD2, 5 bases. V was cut by 3 bases and J by 5 bases, with 13 bases left in between. The CDR3 length is 14 residues. Germline V gene data show CDR1 as DFQATT and CDR2 as SNEGSKA (reference sequence). The DNA of the CDR3 is TGCAGTGCTAGTACCACTAGGATGACCGGGGAGCTGTTTTTT. It yields the protein CSASTTRMTGELFF.

This rearrangement joins TRBV5-1 to TRBJ2-1, with TRBD2 matching 11 bases. CDR3 length: 17 residues. The germline V gene encodes CDR1 SGHRS and CDR2 YFSETQ. V was pared by 1 base and J by 7 bases, with 10 bases of the junction left unmatched. The CDR3 loop is CASSLSSSGRASNEQFF. DNA of the CDR3: TGCGCCAGCAGCTTGTCGAGTAGCGGGAGGGCCAGTAATGAGCAGTTCTTC.

In this sample, this clone turned up many times. The chain joins TRBV12-3 or TRBV12-4 to TRBJ2-7; 7 bases fit TRBD1. The junction had 7 bases not matched to a gene; V was cut back by 6 bases and J by 2 bases. The CDR3 totals 14 residues. The CDR3 DNA is TGTGCCAGCAGCATGCAACAGGGGCCCTACGAGCAGTACTTC. It translates to CASSMQQGPYEQYF.

This clone showed up just a few times. The chain links TRBV9 to TRBJ2-7; TRBD1 might be the D (5 bases). V shed 4 bases and J shed 5 bases, with 19 bases lying between them. The CDR3 covers 15 residues. Germline V gene sequence: CDR1 SGDLS, CDR2 YYNGEE. The CDR3 reads CASSPRTYLFNEQYF. For the CDR3, the DNA is TGTGCCAGCAGCCCCCGGACATACCTGTTCAACGAGCAGTACTTC.

At least ten counts were recorded for this clone. This chain uses TRBV4-1 with TRBJ2-3; D is perhaps TRBD2 (6 bases). The CDR3 is 16 residues long. CDR1 MGHRA and CDR2 YSYEKL come from the germline V gene. Trimming stripped 1 base from V and 0 bases from J, with 11 bases between. The CDR3 DNA reads as TGCGCCAGCAGCCAAGCTAGGGCGGGGAGCACAGATACGCAGTATTTT. Translating it yields CASSQARAGSTDTQYF.

In its sample, this clone was seen once. The chain is built from TRBV20-1 and TRBJ2-7, with D unresolved. The germline V gene has CDR1 DFQATT and CDR2 SNEGSKA (reference sequence). Trimming removed 3 bases at V and 0 bases at J, with 24 bases between. The CDR3 spans 18 residues. CDR3 in amino acids: CSASDLTRSGRYSYEQYF. The CDR3 nucleotides read TGCAGTGCTAGCGACCTGACACGTTCCGGTAGGTACTCCTACGAGCAGTACTTC.

This clone was recorded many times. The chain joins TRBV14 to TRBJ2-7; 7 bases fit TRBD2. Trimming cost V 5 bases and J 2 bases; bases outside gene matches: 6. The germline V gene has CDR1 SGHDN and CDR2 FVKESK. This CDR3 is built from 14 residues. The CDR3 loop reads CASSGWEGTYEQYF. In DNA form, the CDR3 reads TGTGCCAGCAGCGGGTGGGAGGGGACCTACGAGCAGTACTTC.

This clone was counted many times. The chain carries TRBV2 and TRBJ1-1, with 7 bases identical to TRBD1. V trimming: 6 bases; J trimming: 4 bases; junction bases outside the gene matches: 11. The CDR3 is 15 amino acids. Germline V gives CDR1 SNHLY, CDR2 FYNNEI. CDR3 DNA: TGTGCCAGCAGGGAACAGGGGCCCGGAGGCACTGAAGCTTTCTTT. The encoded protein is CASREQGPGGTEAFF.

The genes are TRBV6-1 and TRBJ2-2; 10 bases agree with TRBD2. The CDR3 has 16 amino acids. V shed 7 bases and J 1 base; nucleotides not matched to a gene: 6. Germline values: CDR1 MNHNS, CDR2 SASEGT. Here the CDR3 DNA reads TGTGCCAGCATAACTGGGACTAGCGTGAACACCGGGGAGCTGTTTTTT. This gives the protein CASITGTSVNTGELFF.

This clone was recorded at least ten times. The J gene is TRBJ2-2, the V gene TRBV9; D remains ambiguous. The CDR3 runs to 15 residues. Looked up from germline, CDR1 is SGDLS and CDR2 is YYNGEE. With 3 bases removed from V and 4 bases from J, the gap between germline ends came to 13 bases. In DNA, the CDR3 is TGTGCCAGCAGCGCGGGCCTACCCCCCACCGGGGAGCTGTTTTTT. The encoded protein is CASSAGLPPTGELFF.

This clone appeared a few times. The V call is TRBV6-6, the J call TRBJ2-1, with D hard to call. The V gene lost 2 bases and the J gene lost 4 bases, with 6 bases spanning the gap. The CDR3 length is 13 residues. Germline V gene lookup returns CDR1 MNHNY and CDR2 SVGAGI (reference sequence). In nucleotides, the CDR3 is TGTGCCAGCAGTTACAATCGGTACAATGAGCAGTTCTTC. Encoded protein: CASSYNRYNEQFF.

The table lists this clone with many counts. This chain uses TRBV30 with TRBJ1-6; unclear D gene. The CDR3 totals 13 residues. Germline V gene lookup returns CDR1 GTSNPN and CDR2 SVGIG (reference sequence). CDR3 loop: CAIGFTGNSPLHF. The CDR3 DNA follows: TGTGCGATAGGGTTCACCGGGAATTCACCCCTCCACTTT.

This clone was seen a handful of times. A junction end diverges from the germline sequence, so it may reflect a read error. The chain links TRBV28 to TRBJ2-6, with D possibly being TRBD1 (5 bases). CDR3 length: 15 residues. Germline CDR1 reads MDHEN; CDR2 reads SYDVKM. The CDR3 DNA reads as TGTGCCAGCAGTACAAGTGTCTCTGGGGCCAACGTCCTTACTTTC. Encoded protein: CASSTSVSGANVLTF.

This clone was picked up many times. The CDR3 DNA reads as TGCGCCAGCAGTGAGTACGGGACTAGCGACACAGATACGCAGTATTTT. It translates to CASSEYGTSDTDTQYF. The chain is built from TRBV10-2 and TRBJ2-3, with 10 bases that match TRBD2. The trim removed 1 base at V and 2 bases at J, leaving 3 bases unmatched. The CDR3 sequence is 16 residues long. Germline loops: CDR1 WSHSY, CDR2 SAAADI.

There are many counts of this clone. For the CDR3, the DNA is TGTGCCAGTAGTATCATGGTAGCGGGAGCCTACGAGCAGTACTTC. Encoded protein: CASSIMVAGAYEQYF. This chain connects TRBV19 to TRBJ2-7; 9 nucleotides align to TRBD2. In germline, CDR1 is LNHDA, CDR2 SQIVND (reference sequence). There are 15 residues in the CDR3. Losses at the gene ends were 3 bases for V and 2 bases for J; bases not matched to a gene: 5.

This clone was picked up many times. One end of the junction does not line up with germline, which may come from a read error. At the DNA level, this CDR3 is encoded by other sequences in the same sample as well. The chain carries TRBV11-3 and TRBJ2-5; a possible D gene is TRBD2 (7 bases). Germline assignment: CDR1 SGHNT and CDR2 YENEEA. The CDR3 totals 15 residues. As DNA, the CDR3 is TGCGCCAGCAGCTTTAGGGGGGGCCGGGGAGAGACCCAGTACTTC. This codes for CASSFRGGRGETQYF.

This clone has ten or more counts. The chain links TRBV20-1 to TRBJ1-5; the match to TRBD1 covers 7 bases. V was clipped by 0 bases and J by 3 bases; unmatched bases: 5. Germline values: CDR1 DFQATT, CDR2 SNEGSKA (reference sequence). The CDR3 runs 15 residues. CDR3 protein: CSARDGDRSNQPQHF. The CDR3 DNA is TGCAGTGCTAGAGACGGGGACAGATCCAATCAGCCCCAGCATTTT.

Many counts were recorded for this clone. The genes are TRBV18 and TRBJ2-7; possible D gene TRBD1, 5 bases. V was trimmed by 0 bases and J by 5 bases, leaving 8 bases between them. The germline CDR1 and CDR2 sequences are KGHSH and LQKENI. There are 13 residues in the CDR3. The CDR3 DNA reads TGTGCCAGCTCACCACCGGGGCAGCACGAGCAGTACTTC. Translated, it gives CASSPPGQHEQYF.

There are many counts of this clone. V is TRBV20-1 and J is TRBJ2-3, with 7 bases matching TRBD2. Losses at the gene ends were 6 bases for V and 2 bases for J; bases not matched to a gene: 8. The CDR3 loop spans 14 amino acids. Germline CDR1 DFQATT, CDR2 SNEGSKA (reference sequence). CDR3 in amino acids: CSAGGSRYTDTQYF. The CDR3 DNA sequence: TGCAGTGCCGGGGGGAGCCGATACACAGATACGCAGTATTTT.